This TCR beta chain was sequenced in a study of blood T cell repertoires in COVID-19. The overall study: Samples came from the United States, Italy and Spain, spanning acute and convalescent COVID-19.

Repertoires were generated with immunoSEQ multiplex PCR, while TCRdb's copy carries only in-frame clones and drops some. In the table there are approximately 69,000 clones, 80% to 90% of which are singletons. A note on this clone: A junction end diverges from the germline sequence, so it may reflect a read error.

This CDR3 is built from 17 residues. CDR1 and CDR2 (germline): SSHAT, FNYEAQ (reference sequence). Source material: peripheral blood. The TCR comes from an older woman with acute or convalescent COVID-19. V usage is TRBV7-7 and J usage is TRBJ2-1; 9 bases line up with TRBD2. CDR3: CASSSTGLAQFHNEQFF. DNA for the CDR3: TGTGCTAGCAGCTCTACGGGACTAGCCCAATTTCACAATGAGCAGTTCTTC.